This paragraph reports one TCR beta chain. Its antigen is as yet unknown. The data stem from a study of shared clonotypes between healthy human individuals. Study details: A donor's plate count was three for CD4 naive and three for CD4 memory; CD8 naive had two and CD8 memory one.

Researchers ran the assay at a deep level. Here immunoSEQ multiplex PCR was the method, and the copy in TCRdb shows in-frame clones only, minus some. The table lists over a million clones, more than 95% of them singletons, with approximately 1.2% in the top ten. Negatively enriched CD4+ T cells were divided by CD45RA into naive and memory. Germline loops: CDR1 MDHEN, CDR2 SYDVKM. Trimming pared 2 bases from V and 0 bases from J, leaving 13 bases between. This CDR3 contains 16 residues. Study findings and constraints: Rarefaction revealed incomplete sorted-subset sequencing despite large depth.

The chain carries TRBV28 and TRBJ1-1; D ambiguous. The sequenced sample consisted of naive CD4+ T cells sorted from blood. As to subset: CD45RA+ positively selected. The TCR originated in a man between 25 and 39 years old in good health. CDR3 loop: CASSLLDSVMNTEAFF. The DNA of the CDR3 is TGTGCCAGCAGTTTACTGGATTCCGTTATGAACACTGAAGCTTTCTTT.